This T cell receptor beta chain was sequenced during a study of T-cell reconstitution after alpha-beta-depleted transplantation in children (dated by TCRdb to the mid-2010s). Some background on the complete study: The study quantitatively tracked T-cell immune reconstitution after TCRalphabeta/CD19-depleted allogeneic hematopoietic cell transplantation in children using TCR repertoire profiling. What the work shows at the level of the full study, not this receptor alone: The apparently early alphabetaT-cell count recovery about two months after transplant was reportedly dependent on only several hundred rapidly expanded clones derived from non-depleted graft cells. The frequencies of hyperexpanded clones fell over the following months, and after one year, T-cell counts and TCRbeta diversity were mostly attributed to newly produced T cells. The high TCRbeta diversity at day 60 in some patients was ascribed to recipient T cells and intrathymic progenitors that had survived conditioning.

The library was built by means of PCR. This sample was sequenced with an Illumina HiSeq 2500. To normalize quantification of the TCRbeta repertoire, the TCR libraries were built with molecular barcoding that relied on unique molecular identifiers. TCRdb itself trimmed the public reads at Q25 with fastp, ran MiXCR and retained productive beta chains. Each CDR3 protein appears once, grouped with its most common genes and DNA. For this sample the table gives about 7,200 distinct CDR3 sequences, of which 4% to 5.5% were detected only once. Jointly, the top ten make up more than 20% of the sample. The treatment or condition label, read with the paper, signifies: allogeneic hematopoietic cell transplantation with graft depleted of TCRalphabeta T cells and CD19 B cells. The transplant recipients were children given TCRalphabeta/CD19-depleted allogeneic hematopoietic cell grafts. Deletion took 0 bases off V and 8 bases off J, with a span of 18 bases between the germline ends. From the cysteine up to the phenylalanine, the CDR3 has a length of 16 residues. This entry keeps only the CDR3 DNA: 48 bases, framed from base 1. From a lookup of the germline V gene, CDR1 and CDR2 are SGHRS and YFSETQ.

This clonotype was counted ten times or more. Its specific antigen is unknown. No qualities accompany the bases; no much larger clone lies one base away. This chain joins TRBV5-1 to TRBJ2-4; a tentative D match to TRBD2 spans 7 bases. This sample comprised PBMCs, mostly from graft donor cells, obtained 180 days after TCRalphabeta/CD19-depleted stem cell transplant. This receptor was obtained from a child in the first two years of life who had a stem cell transplant for acute myeloid leukemia, so the T cells may come from the graft donor. The CDR3 reads as follows: CASSLARGEGLDIQYF. The DNA sequence reads TGCGCCAGCAGCTTGGCGAGGGGGGAGGGGTTGGACATTCAGTACTTC.